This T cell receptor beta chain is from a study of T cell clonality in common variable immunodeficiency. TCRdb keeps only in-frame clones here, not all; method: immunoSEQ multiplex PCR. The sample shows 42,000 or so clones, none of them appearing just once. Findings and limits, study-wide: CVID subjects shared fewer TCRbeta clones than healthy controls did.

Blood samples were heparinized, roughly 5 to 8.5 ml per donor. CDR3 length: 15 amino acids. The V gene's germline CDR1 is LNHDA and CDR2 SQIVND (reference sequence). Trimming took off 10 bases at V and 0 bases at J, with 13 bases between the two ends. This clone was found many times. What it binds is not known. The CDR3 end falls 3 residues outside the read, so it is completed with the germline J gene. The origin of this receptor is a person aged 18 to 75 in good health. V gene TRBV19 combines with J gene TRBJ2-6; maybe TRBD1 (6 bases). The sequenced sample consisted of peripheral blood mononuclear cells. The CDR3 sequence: CATLNRASGANVLTF. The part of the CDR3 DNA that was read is TGTGCCACCCTAAACAGGGCCTCTGGGGCCAACGTC.